These 22 T cell receptor beta chains came from one sample sequenced in a study of T cell repertoires in cytomegalovirus infection (dated by TCRdb to between 2018 and 2020). The instrument was an Illumina HiSeq 1500. TCRdb cleaned the public reads at Q25 with fastp, built clones with MiXCR and kept in-frame beta chains. Merged by CDR3 protein, the rows form single entries marked with the most common genes and DNA. The sample profile shows roughly 100,000 distinct CDR3 sequences; about 15% of them were found once. The top ten clones comprise approximately 7.6% of the sample. The source material was PBMCs. These receptors originate from a human donor in good health (CMV status not recorded). Some clones in this sample may be carry-over from other donors' samples.

Only a few counts were recorded for this clonotype. The V gene is TRBV2, the J gene TRBJ1-1, with a weak D call TRBD1 (5 bases). Germline V lookup: CDR1 SNHLY, CDR2 FYNNEI. The CDR3 runs 14 residues. Trimming removed 4 bases from V and 6 bases from J, with 15 bases in between. The CDR3 nucleotides read TGTGCCAGCAGTGGAGGAGGGGAGGCCGCTGAAGCTTTCTTT. It encodes CASSGGGEAAEAFF.

The chain carries TRBV11-2 and TRBJ2-2, with a possible D match to TRBD1 (5 bases). In germline, CDR1 is SGHAT, CDR2 FQNNGV. Trimming cost V 5 bases and J 3 bases, with 13 bases left between them. The CDR3 is made up of 15 amino acids. The CDR3 loop reads CASSPRGFDTGELFF. The CDR3 nucleotides are TGTGCCAGCAGCCCAAGGGGATTTGACACCGGGGAGCTGTTTTTT.

This clonotype was picked up a small number of times. The rearrangement links TRBV12-3 or TRBV12-4 to TRBJ2-3, with D uncertain. V lost 5 bases to trimming and J lost 2 bases, with 14 bases between them. The CDR3 runs 15 residues. The CDR3 loop is CASSPQADITDTQYF. Written as DNA, the CDR3 is TGTGCCAGCAGTCCCCAGGCGGATATCACAGATACGCAGTATTTT.

The chain uses TRBV5-1 and TRBJ1-4, with TRBD1 matching over 8 bases. Trimming took 4 bases from V and 7 from J; bases not matched to a gene: 12. The CDR3 spans 16 residues. CDR1 is SGHRS and CDR2 is YFSETQ in the germline V gene. CDR3 sequence reads: CASSAGQAFRSEKLFF. DNA of the CDR3: TGCGCCAGCAGCGCGGGACAGGCATTTCGAAGTGAAAAACTGTTTTTT.

There are a few counts of this clonotype. The V call is TRBV5-6, the J call TRBJ1-6; D ambiguous. V lost 2 bases, J lost 4 bases, and 10 bases lay in between. Germline V lookup: CDR1 SGHDT, CDR2 YYEEEE. The CDR3 extends over 15 amino acids. The CDR3 DNA sequence: TGTGCCAGCAGCTTTGGTAGCATGTATAATTCACCCCTCCACTTT. This translates into CASSFGSMYNSPLHF.

This clonotype showed up many times. This sequence joins TRBV7-2 and TRBJ2-5, with unresolved D. V dropped 5 bases and J dropped 7 bases, with 20 bases sitting between them. The CDR3 is made up of 15 amino acids. Germline V gene sequence: CDR1 SGHTA, CDR2 FQGNSA. The DNA of the CDR3 is TGTGCCAGCAGCCCAGAAACCGGGTCTAAGGGGACCCAGTACTTC. Its protein is CASSPETGSKGTQYF.

This clonotype was observed a handful of times. This chain connects TRBV18 to TRBJ2-1, with a weak D call TRBD1 (5 bases). In germline, CDR1 is KGHSH, CDR2 LQKENI. V lost 6 bases, J lost 10 bases, and 13 bases lay in between. The CDR3 covers 12 residues. This CDR3 reads CASSQTGSEQFF. DNA for the CDR3: TGTGCCAGCTCTCAAACAGGTTCGGAGCAGTTCTTC.

The chain carries TRBV20-1 and TRBJ1-2; the match to TRBD1 covers 7 bases. CDR1 is DFQATT, CDR2 SNEGSKA, per germline (reference sequence). The length of the CDR3 is 12 residues. The junction had 3 bases not matched to a gene; V was cut back by 5 bases and J by 3 bases. CDR3 residues: CSAATGDYGYTF. For the CDR3, the DNA is TGCAGTGCTGCCACAGGGGACTATGGCTACACCTTC.

At least ten counts were recorded for this clonotype. The rearrangement uses TRBV19 and TRBJ2-1; tentative D call: TRBD2 (6 bases). The CDR3 has 16 residues. The germline CDR1 and CDR2 sequences are LNHDA and SQIVND (reference sequence). The V end was cut by 3 bases, the J end by 2 bases, with 14 bases between. For the CDR3, the DNA is TGTGCCAGTAGTATCAACCCGGGACTTCCCTACAATGAGCAGTTCTTC. Translated: CASSINPGLPYNEQFF.

The V gene is TRBV11-2, the J gene TRBJ2-3; D call uncertain. The germline V and J ends were trimmed by 1 base and 3 bases, with 5 bases remaining between them. Germline V lookup: CDR1 SGHAT, CDR2 FQNNGV. The CDR3 runs 13 residues. CDR3 DNA: TGTGCCAGCAGCTTAGCCCTAACAGATACGCAGTATTTT. Amino acids: CASSLALTDTQYF.

This clonotype has only a few counts. This chain uses TRBV25-1 with TRBJ2-7; a weak D match, TRBD1 (5 bases). From germline, CDR1 is MGHDK and CDR2 SYGVNS. The CDR3 loop spans 12 amino acids. Between the trimmed V and J ends, which lost 4 bases and 6 bases, there was a span of 10 bases. The CDR3 DNA reads as TGTGCCAGCAGTGGGGGTGGGGCCGAGCAGTACTTC. Translated: CASSGGGAEQYF.

This chain uses TRBV28 with TRBJ2-7; D gene unclear. Germline CDR1 is MDHEN and CDR2 is SYDVKM. Trimming stripped 5 bases from V and 3 bases from J, with 11 bases between. This CDR3 is built from 13 residues. CDR3 coding DNA: TGTGCCAGCAGTGTACTGGCCGGCTACGAGCAGTACTTC. Its translation is CASSVLAGYEQYF.

The V and J genes are TRBV5-4 and TRBJ1-3, with TRBD1 identical over 7 bases. Germline loops: CDR1 SGHNT, CDR2 YYREEE (reference sequence). V was clipped by 0 bases and J by 0 bases; unmatched bases: 9. The CDR3 covers 18 residues. For the CDR3, the DNA is TGTGCCAGCAGCTTGGAGGGACGGGACAGACGCTCTGGAAACACCATATATTTT. Translated: CASSLEGRDRRSGNTIYF.

In this sample, this clonotype turned up many times. The CDR3 DNA reads as TGCGCCAGCAGCCTCACTACCCAGGTGGCCCAGCATTTT. Encoded protein: CASSLTTQVAQHF. The chain links TRBV4-1 to TRBJ1-5, with D unclear. The CDR3 is 13 amino acids. Germline V lookup: CDR1 MGHRA, CDR2 YSYEKL. The V end was cut by 4 bases, the J end by 11 bases, with 15 bases between.

In this sample, this clonotype turned up a few times. The V call is TRBV20-1, the J call TRBJ1-6; possibly TRBD1 for D (5 bases). Trimming stripped 3 bases from V and 0 bases from J, with 9 bases between. Per germline, CDR1 DFQATT and CDR2 SNEGSKA (reference sequence). The CDR3 has 15 residues. The CDR3 sequence: CSASAGSSYNSPLHF. The CDR3 DNA follows: TGCAGTGCTAGTGCAGGGAGCTCCTATAATTCACCCCTCCACTTT.

The CDR3 sequence is CASSYGTASTDTQYF. The CDR3 bases are TGTGCCAGCAGCTACGGGACGGCTAGCACAGATACGCAGTATTTT. The chain is built from TRBV7-3 and TRBJ2-3; perhaps D is TRBD1 or TRBD2 (5 bases each). The V and J ends lost 4 bases and 0 bases respectively, with 11 bases between them. Germline V gives CDR1 SGHTA, CDR2 FQGTGA. The CDR3 loop spans 15 amino acids.

This clonotype has only a few counts. This chain uses TRBV12-5 with TRBJ2-7, with D maybe TRBD1 (7 bases). The CDR3 loop spans 19 amino acids. Germline lookup yields CDR1 LGHNT and CDR2 FRNRAP. V lost 0 bases and J lost 3, with 24 bases in between. CDR3 amino acids: CASGLVVTRGAPSVYEQYF. The CDR3 DNA is TGTGCTAGTGGTTTGGTAGTTACCAGGGGGGCCCCGAGCGTCTACGAGCAGTACTTC.

This clonotype turned up a few times. The chain is built from TRBV7-3 and TRBJ2-2; 8 positions agree with TRBD2. Germline V gene sequence: CDR1 SGHTA, CDR2 FQGTGA. The CDR3 is 16 amino acids. The V segment lost 0 bases and the J segment 0 bases; nucleotides outside the gene matches: 0. CDR3 nucleotides: TGTGCCAGCAGCTTAACCGGGGGGGCGAACACCGGGGAGCTGTTTTTT. The encoded protein is CASSLTGGANTGELFF.

This clonotype was picked up a small number of times. This chain connects TRBV20-1 to TRBJ1-2; a possible D gene is TRBD1 (5 bases). CDR1 is DFQATT and CDR2 is SNEGSKA in the germline V gene (reference sequence). The CDR3 is made up of 15 amino acids. Trimming pared 0 bases from V and 4 bases from J, leaving 15 bases between. CDR3 region: CSARDTQGPTYGYTF. The CDR3 DNA follows: TGCAGTGCTAGAGATACCCAGGGCCCGACCTATGGCTACACCTTC.

The genes are TRBV6-2 or TRBV6-3 and TRBJ1-1, with D possibly being TRBD1 (6 bases). V gave up 8 bases and J gave up 4 bases, with 14 bases separating them. Germline V gene sequence: CDR1 MNHEY, CDR2 SVGEGT. The length of the CDR3 is 13 residues. CDR3 residues: CASGPRGGTEAFF. The CDR3 DNA sequence: TGTGCCAGCGGACCGAGGGGGGGCACTGAAGCTTTCTTT.

This clonotype occurred a few times. This chain connects TRBV25-1 to TRBJ1-6, with TRBD1 matching 9 bases. CDR3 size: 19 residues. The V and J ends lost 1 base and 4 bases, in that order; junction bases with no gene match: 11. The germline gives CDR1 MGHDK, CDR2 SYGVNS. As DNA, the CDR3 is TGTGCCAGCAGTGAATCGTACGAGACAGGGGGTGGTTATAATTCACCCCTCCACTTT. Its translation is CASSESYETGGGYNSPLHF. The full variable domain, with the rest looked up from reference TRBV25-1 and TRBJ1-6, is EADIYQTPRYLVIGTGKKITLECSQTMGHDKMYWYQQDPGMELHLIHYSYGVNSTEKGDLSSESTVSRIRTEHFPLTLESARPSHTSQYLCASSESYETGGGYNSPLHFGNGTRLTVT.

The chain has TRBV12-3 or TRBV12-4 and TRBJ1-4, with 8 nucleotides matching TRBD1. The CDR3 is made up of 14 amino acids. Trimming cost V 5 bases and J 7 bases; bases outside gene matches: 6. The CDR3 protein is CASSIRDRSEKLFF. The CDR3 region has the DNA TGTGCCAGCAGTATCCGGGACAGGAGTGAAAAACTGTTTTTT.